The 20 T cell receptor beta chains below come from one sample, sequenced in a study of PD-1 blockade in classical Hodgkin lymphoma. Only in-frame clones appear in the TCRdb table, and some are missing; sequencing was by immunoSEQ multiplex PCR. The profile covers about 20,000 clones, with more than 75% appearing a single time and roughly 20% taken by the ten largest. Time point noted: cycle 4 day 1 (C4D1), after around six weeks of nivolumab. Patients all relapsed after autologous stem cell transplantation, and there was variation in brentuximab vedotin exposure. This specimen consisted of peripheral blood mononuclear cells (PBMCs), obtained before the fourth cycle of nivolumab. The receptors were sampled from a human donor with classical Hodgkin lymphoma.

V usage is TRBV7-8 and J usage is TRBJ2-3; D is possibly TRBD2 (8 bases). The V and J ends lost 1 base and 1 base respectively, with 15 bases between them. The CDR3 has 17 residues. CDR1 SGHVS and CDR2 FQNEAQ come from the germline V gene. The CDR3 region has the DNA TGTGCCAGCAGCTTAGGAGGGGGCGGGGGGCGCACAGATACGCAGTATTTT. Amino acids: CASSLGGGGGRTDTQYF.

The chain recombines TRBV9 with TRBJ2-5; 7 nucleotides agree with TRBD1. Near its end, the DNA agrees better with TRBJ2-7, so the J call may be wrong. The germline gives CDR1 SGDLS, CDR2 YYNGEE. The CDR3 extends over 12 amino acids. The CDR3 DNA reads as TGTGCCAGCAGCGGGACAGGCTACGAGCAGTACTTC. Its translation is CASSGTGYEQYF.

J is TRBJ1-1 and V is TRBV6-5, with 7 nucleotides matching TRBD1. Germline assignment: CDR1 MNHEY and CDR2 SVGAGI. After removal of 6 bases from V and 6 bases from J, the junction contained 13 bases not matched to a gene. The CDR3 has 15 residues. CDR3: CASSLKPTGRAEAFF. CDR3 coding DNA: TGTGCCAGCAGCTTAAAACCGACAGGGAGGGCTGAAGCTTTCTTT.

The rearrangement links TRBV30 to TRBJ1-2; D remains ambiguous. The V end lost 2 bases, the J end lost 0 bases, and 10 bases lay between the germline ends. This CDR3 contains 14 residues. The V gene's germline CDR1 is GTSNPN and CDR2 SVGIG (reference sequence). The CDR3 DNA reads TGTGCCTGGAGTCCCCGGACGGCTAACTATGGCTACACCTTC. Translating it yields CAWSPRTANYGYTF.

The chain has TRBV19 and TRBJ1-1; the D is unclear. Per germline, CDR1 LNHDA and CDR2 SQIVND (reference sequence). Trimming removed 1 base at V and 5 bases at J, with 11 bases between. This CDR3 region has 14 residues. The CDR3 region is CASSIVLGVTEAFF. CDR3 nucleotides: TGTGCCAGTAGTATAGTTCTTGGGGTAACTGAAGCTTTCTTT.

The table lists this clone with a few counts. Written as DNA, the CDR3 is TGTGCCAGCAGGGGGACTAGCGGGAGTTACAATGAGCAGTTCTTC. It translates to CASRGTSGSYNEQFF. The chain joins TRBV2 to TRBJ2-1, with 14 bases aligning to TRBD2. CDR3 length: 15 residues. J lost 4 bases, V lost 6 bases, and 2 bases had no gene match. Germline CDR1 is SNHLY and CDR2 is FYNNEI. The entire variable domain, with the rest obtained from reference TRBV2 and TRBJ2-1, is as follows: EPEVTQTPSHQVTQMGQEVILRCVPISNHLYFYWYRQILGQKVEFLVSFYNNEISEKSEIFDDQFSVERPDGSNFTLKIRSTKLEDSAMYFCASRGTSGSYNEQFFGPGTRLTVL.

The chain recombines TRBV11-2 with TRBJ2-1, with 7 bases fitting TRBD2. The CDR3 has 15 residues. Germline assignment: CDR1 SGHAT and CDR2 FQNNGV. Trimming removed 0 bases from V and 2 bases from J; junction bases left unmatched: 1. CDR3 DNA: TGTGCCAGCAGCTTAGATCTAGCGGCCTACAATGAGCAGTTCTTC. This sequence encodes CASSLDLAAYNEQFF.

The chain recombines TRBV10-3 with TRBJ1-1; 9 nucleotides agree with TRBD1. The length of the CDR3 is 14 residues. J lost 11 bases, V lost 1 base, and 8 bases had no gene match. Germline loops: CDR1 ENHRY, CDR2 SYGVKD. The CDR3 reads CAISEWDRDGVAFF. In DNA, the CDR3 is TGTGCCATCAGTGAGTGGGACAGGGATGGGGTTGCTTTCTTT.

The CDR3 sequence: CASSEAGGFTEAFF. The CDR3 DNA reads TGTGCCAGCAGTGAAGCGGGGGGGTTCACTGAAGCTTTCTTT. The J gene is TRBJ1-1, the V gene TRBV6-1; a possible D gene is TRBD1 (5 bases). The CDR3 is made up of 14 amino acids. Trimming removed 0 bases from V and 4 bases from J, with 9 bases in between. CDR1 and CDR2 (germline): MNHNS, SASEGT.

This clone has a handful of counts. The rearrangement joins TRBV5-1 to TRBJ2-2, with no clear D. CDR3 size: 14 residues. Germline CDR1 reads SGHRS; CDR2 reads YFSETQ. V was pared by 1 base and J by 7 bases, with 11 bases between. The CDR3 nucleotides read TGCGCCAGCAGCTTGTTTGACCCAGGCGGGGAGCTGTTTTTT. It translates to CASSLFDPGGELFF.

The V call is TRBV28, the J call TRBJ2-2, with a possible D match to TRBD2 (6 bases). Germline V lookup: CDR1 MDHEN, CDR2 SYDVKM. The CDR3 loop spans 15 amino acids. V lost 5 bases and J lost 0, with 10 bases in between. Here the CDR3 reads CASSLRLANTGELFF. The DNA of the CDR3 is TGTGCCAGCAGTCTGAGACTAGCGAACACCGGGGAGCTGTTTTTT.

The chain couples TRBV19 to TRBJ1-5; perhaps TRBD1 as D (6 bases). The CDR3 spans 16 residues. The germline gives CDR1 LNHDA, CDR2 SQIVND (reference sequence). V lost 5 bases, J lost 2 bases, and 16 bases lay in between. This CDR3 is CASSWTARRGNQPQHF. Written as DNA, the CDR3 is TGTGCCAGTAGTTGGACAGCCCGCAGGGGCAATCAGCCCCAGCATTTT. Supplemented by reference TRBV19 and TRBJ1-5, the full variable domain reads DGGITQSPKYLFRKEGQNVTLSCEQNLNHDAMYWYRQDPGQGLRLIYYSQIVNDFQKGDIAEGYSVSREKKESFPLTVTSAQKNPTAFYLCASSWTARRGNQPQHFGDGTRLSIL.

The chain couples TRBV28 to TRBJ2-2; D call uncertain. The CDR3 runs 14 residues. V was pared by 1 base and J by 7 bases, with 10 bases between. Germline V lookup: CDR1 MDHEN, CDR2 SYDVKM. DNA for the CDR3: TGTGCCAGCAGTTTATTGGGCGTAGGCGGGGAGCTGTTTTTT. It translates to CASSLLGVGGELFF.

On this clone itself: In this CDR3 the conserved last residue, phenylalanine or tryptophan, is missing, so a read error is likely. The DNA is omitted, as the CDR3 cannot be located on it reliably, and the CDR3 follows TCRdb's listing. The genes are TRBV2 and TRBJ1-4. The germline V gene encodes CDR1 SNHLY and CDR2 FYNNEI. The CDR3 is 13 amino acids long, termini counted. CDR3: CASSAWSSNPLLV.

The V call is TRBV6-5, the J call TRBJ2-1; tentatively, D is TRBD1 or TRBD2 (5 bases each). The CDR3 spans 11 residues. Germline loops: CDR1 MNHEY, CDR2 SVGAGI. The germline V and J ends were trimmed by 3 bases and 9 bases, with 6 bases remaining between them. Here the CDR3 DNA reads TGTGCCAGCAGTTATGGGGGTGAGCAGTTCTTC. Amino acids: CASSYGGEQFF.

The gene calls are TRBV6-5 and TRBJ2-7; 8 bases match TRBD2. Unmatched junction bases numbered 3, after V lost 6 bases and J lost 5 bases. The length of the CDR3 is 12 residues. Germline assignment: CDR1 MNHEY and CDR2 SVGAGI. The CDR3: CASSETSDEQYF. DNA of the CDR3: TGTGCCAGCAGCGAGACTAGCGACGAGCAGTACTTC.

This clone was counted between two and nine times. This chain connects TRBV18 to TRBJ2-2; TRBD1 matches 7 bases. The J segment lost 2 bases and the V segment lost 0 bases, leaving 3 bases of the junction unmatched. The CDR3 consists of 16 residues. Germline V gene lookup returns CDR1 KGHSH and CDR2 LQKENI. The CDR3 loop is CASSPPGTANTGELFF. As DNA, the CDR3 is TGTGCCAGCTCACCACCCGGGACAGCTAACACCGGGGAGCTGTTTTTT.

This clone was seen just once. The chain recombines TRBV6-4 with TRBJ2-3; 10 nucleotides line up with TRBD1. CDR1 MRHNA and CDR2 SNTAGT come from the germline V gene. Losses at the gene ends were 6 bases for V and 3 bases for J; bases not matched to a gene: 3. This CDR3 region has 14 residues. The CDR3 region has the DNA TGTGCCAGCAGCCGGACAGGGGGGACAGATACGCAGTATTTT. Translating it yields CASSRTGGTDTQYF.

The table lists this clone with a count of one. This sequence joins TRBV7-9 and TRBJ2-2; D possibly corresponds to TRBD1 (5 bases). Trimming pared 5 bases from V and 0 bases from J, leaving 10 bases between. The CDR3 is 15 residues long. Germline V gene sequence: CDR1 SEHNR, CDR2 FQNEAQ (reference sequence). In DNA, the CDR3 is TGTGCCAGCAGCCGTGACAGTGCGAACACCGGGGAGCTGTTTTTT. Encoded protein: CASSRDSANTGELFF.

The chain uses TRBV19 and TRBJ1-3; D gene unclear. The germline CDR1 and CDR2 sequences are LNHDA and SQIVND (reference sequence). CDR3 length: 16 residues. Trimming stripped 3 bases from V and 0 bases from J, with 12 bases between. The CDR3 is CASSMLLMTSGNTIYF. Here the CDR3 DNA reads TGTGCCAGTAGTATGCTACTCATGACCTCTGGAAACACCATATATTTT.